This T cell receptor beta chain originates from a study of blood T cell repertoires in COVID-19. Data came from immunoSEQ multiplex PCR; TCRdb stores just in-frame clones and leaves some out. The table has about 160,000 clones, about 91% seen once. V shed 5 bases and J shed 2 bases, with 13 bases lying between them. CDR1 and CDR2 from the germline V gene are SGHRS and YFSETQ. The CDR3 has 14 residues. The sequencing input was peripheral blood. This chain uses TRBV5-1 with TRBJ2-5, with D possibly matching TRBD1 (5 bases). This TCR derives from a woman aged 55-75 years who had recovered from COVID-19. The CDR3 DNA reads TGCGCCAGCAGGGGGTCAGGGCGGCAAGAGACCCAGTACTTC. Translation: CASRGSGRQETQYF.